These 25 T cell receptor beta chains originate from one sample sequenced in a study of blood T cell repertoires in COVID-19. TCRdb's table, derived via immunoSEQ multiplex PCR, lists solely in-frame clones and lacks some. The sample has 250,000 or so clones, 75% to 90% seen once. Sequencing was performed on peripheral blood. The receptors stem from a woman in her forties who had recovered from COVID-19.

The gene calls are TRBV6-2 or TRBV6-3 and TRBJ1-1; 7 positions agree with TRBD1. After removal of 2 bases from V and 2 bases from J, the junction contained 5 bases not matched to a gene. From germline, CDR1 is MNHEY and CDR2 SVGEGT. The CDR3 covers 15 residues. The DNA for the CDR3 is TGTGCCAGCAGTTACCAAAGGACAGGCAACACTGAAGCTTTCTTT. Amino acid sequence: CASSYQRTGNTEAFF.

The chain has TRBV19 and TRBJ2-2; D call uncertain. Germline V gene data show CDR1 as LNHDA and CDR2 as SQIVND (reference sequence). CDR3 length: 15 amino acids. The ends were cut back, 1 base at V and 9 bases at J, with 15 bases in the middle. This CDR3 is CASSIGPSFVRELFF. In nucleotides, the CDR3 is TGTGCCAGTAGTATAGGGCCATCATTTGTACGGGAGCTGTTTTTT.

The V gene is TRBV7-9, the J gene TRBJ1-2, with a tentative D call TRBD1 (5 bases). The CDR3 runs to 13 residues. V was shortened by 5 bases and J by 6 bases, with 13 bases between the two germline ends. Per germline, CDR1 SEHNR and CDR2 FQNEAQ (reference sequence). The CDR3 region has the DNA TGTGCCAGCAGCCAACAAATGACAGATGGCTACACCTTC. It codes for CASSQQMTDGYTF.

The chain carries TRBV2 and TRBJ2-5; 12 bases match TRBD2. The CDR3 runs to 16 residues. Germline V gives CDR1 SNHLY, CDR2 FYNNEI. With V trimmed by 4 bases and J by 0 bases, 3 bases remained unmatched. CDR3 sequence (DNA): TGTGCCAGCAGTGTTACTAGCGGGGGGAACCAAGAGACCCAGTACTTC. Translating it yields CASSVTSGGNQETQYF.

The V call is TRBV11-2, the J call TRBJ2-3; a possible D gene is TRBD1 (5 bases). The germline V and J ends were trimmed by 2 bases and 0 bases, with 12 bases remaining between them. The CDR3 is 16 residues long. Germline V gene data show CDR1 as SGHAT and CDR2 as FQNNGV. This chain's CDR3 is CASSLRGEPSTDTQYF. DNA of the CDR3: TGTGCCAGCAGCTTAAGGGGCGAACCTAGCACAGATACGCAGTATTTT.

The J gene is TRBJ2-5, the V gene TRBV10-3, with D tentatively TRBD2 (5 bases). The V gene lost 11 bases and the J gene lost 5 bases, with 15 bases spanning the gap. The CDR3 loop spans 12 amino acids. The V gene's germline CDR1 is ENHRY and CDR2 SYGVKD. CDR3 region: CASTGSGETQYF. In DNA form, the CDR3 reads TGTGCCTCAACGGGGAGTGGGGAGACCCAGTACTTC.

As DNA, the CDR3 is TGTGCCAGCAGCTTGCGGCGGGGGATGGACGAGCAGTACTTC. It is translated as CASSLRRGMDEQYF. The chain carries TRBV5-4 and TRBJ2-7; 7 nucleotides line up with TRBD2. This CDR3 is built from 14 residues. The trim removed 1 base at V and 5 bases at J, leaving 6 bases unmatched. CDR1 is SGHNT, CDR2 YYREEE, per germline (reference sequence).

With regard to this clone: The same CDR3 also results from other DNA sequences found in this sample. The J gene is TRBJ2-7, the V gene TRBV5-4, with D uncertain. In germline, CDR1 is SGHNT, CDR2 YYREEE (reference sequence). V gave up 3 bases and J gave up 3 bases, with 4 bases separating them. This CDR3 contains 11 residues. In nucleotides, the CDR3 is TGTGCCAGCAGCTCTAGCTACGAGCAGTACTTC. This codes for CASSSSYEQYF.

The chain carries TRBV11-3 and TRBJ2-3; possible D gene TRBD2, 6 bases. The CDR3 consists of 15 residues. The germline CDR1 and CDR2 sequences are SGHNT and YENEEA. V was cut by 7 bases and J by 0 bases, with 14 bases left in between. The CDR3 loop is CASTLDGTSTDTQYF. CDR3 bases: TGTGCCAGCACCCTGGACGGGACTAGCACAGATACGCAGTATTTT.

The chain combines TRBV19 with TRBJ2-3; TRBD2 agrees at 10 bases. The CDR3 runs 14 residues. Trimming took 5 bases from V and 9 from J; bases not matched to a gene: 8. The germline gives CDR1 LNHDA, CDR2 SQIVND (reference sequence). The DNA for the CDR3 is TGTGCCAGTAGTTCTAGCGGGAGAATAGGCACGCAGTATTTT. Residues: CASSSSGRIGTQYF.

This clone showed up just once. The gene calls are TRBV11-2 and TRBJ1-1; perhaps TRBD1 as D (6 bases). Germline V lookup: CDR1 SGHAT, CDR2 FQNNGV. The V end lost 5 bases, the J end lost 0 bases, and 13 bases lay between the germline ends. This CDR3 comprises 15 residues. The CDR3 spells CASSPRGRVNTEAFF. The CDR3 DNA reads TGTGCCAGCAGCCCCAGGGGTAGGGTGAACACTGAAGCTTTCTTT.

The rearrangement links TRBV18 to TRBJ2-6; D perhaps matches TRBD1 (6 bases). There are 18 residues in the CDR3. Germline V gene sequence: CDR1 KGHSH, CDR2 LQKENI. The V and J ends lost 1 base and 0 bases respectively, with 13 bases between them. CDR3 residues: CASSPRETGRSGANVLTF. CDR3 DNA sequence: TGTGCCAGCTCACCACGGGAGACAGGACGCTCTGGGGCCAACGTCCTGACTTTC. Looking up the rest from reference TRBV18 and TRBJ2-6 gives the full variable domain: NAGVMQNPRHLVRRRGQEARLRCSPMKGHSHVYWYRQLPEEGLKFMVYLQKENIIDESGMPKERFSAEFPKEGPSILRIQQVVRGDSAAYFCASSPRETGRSGANVLTFGAGSRLTVL.

The gene calls are TRBV20-1 and TRBJ2-7; 8 bases align to TRBD1. The CDR3 sequence is 14 residues long. Germline loops: CDR1 DFQATT, CDR2 SNEGSKA (reference sequence). V lost 3 bases and J lost 7; bases outside the gene matches: 11. CDR3 DNA: TGCAGTGCTAGTGACCGGGACAGGCGGGCAGAGCAGTACTTC. This gives the protein CSASDRDRRAEQYF.

This chain links TRBV19 with TRBJ1-2; weak D call: TRBD1 (5 bases). In germline, CDR1 is LNHDA, CDR2 SQIVND (reference sequence). This CDR3 has 15 amino acids. V was cut by 4 bases and J by 3 bases, with 15 bases left in between. The CDR3 here is CASSKISPGDYGYTF. The CDR3 bases are TGTGCCAGTAGTAAAATCTCCCCGGGGGACTATGGCTACACCTTC. Supplemented by reference TRBV19 and TRBJ1-2, the full variable domain reads DGGITQSPKYLFRKEGQNVTLSCEQNLNHDAMYWYRQDPGQGLRLIYYSQIVNDFQKGDIAEGYSVSREKKESFPLTVTSAQKNPTAFYLCASSKISPGDYGYTFGSGTRLTVV.

V gene TRBV9 combines with J gene TRBJ2-7; TRBD1 aligns across 8 bases. The CDR3 is made up of 16 amino acids. Trimming removed 3 bases from V and 5 bases from J; junction bases left unmatched: 13. Germline V gene sequence: CDR1 SGDLS, CDR2 YYNGEE. In nucleotides, the CDR3 is TGTGCCAGCAGCGCAGGATCGACAGGGGATGTCCACGAGCAGTACTTC. This codes for CASSAGSTGDVHEQYF.

The rearrangement uses TRBV4-3 and TRBJ1-2; no clear D gene. Trimming took 4 bases from V and 0 from J, leaving 12 bases between them. The CDR3 runs to 15 residues. Germline assignment: CDR1 LGHNA and CDR2 YSLEER. The CDR3 nucleotides are TGCGCCAGCAGCCCGATGGGCGGGACTAACTATGGCTACACCTTC. Residues: CASSPMGGTNYGYTF.

This chain connects TRBV2 to TRBJ2-5; 11 positions match TRBD1. Germline V gene data show CDR1 as SNHLY and CDR2 as FYNNEI. V dropped 4 bases and J dropped 7; count of bases not matched to a gene: 8. CDR3 size: 15 residues. The DNA for the CDR3 is TGTGCCAGCAGTGTAGGACAGGGGGCGATTGGGACCCAGTACTTC. It specifies CASSVGQGAIGTQYF.

CDR3 residues: CAISILAGAYNEQFF. CDR3 in DNA: TGTGCCATCAGCATACTAGCGGGAGCCTACAATGAGCAGTTCTTC. The gene calls are TRBV10-3 and TRBJ2-1, with 11 bases fitting TRBD2. This CDR3 region has 15 residues. Germline V lookup: CDR1 ENHRY, CDR2 SYGVKD. J lost 2 bases, V lost 6 bases, and 3 bases had no gene match.

The chain couples TRBV7-2 to TRBJ2-1; 8 nucleotides align to TRBD2. The CDR3 runs 16 residues. Per germline, CDR1 SGHTA and CDR2 FQGNSA. The junction had 4 bases not matched to a gene; V was cut back by 1 base and J by 2 bases. CDR3 in amino acids: CASSLGGGGTYNEQFF. The DNA for the CDR3 is TGTGCCAGCAGCTTAGGTGGCGGGGGGACCTACAATGAGCAGTTCTTC.

This sequence joins TRBV11-3 and TRBJ2-5, with 8 nucleotides matching TRBD1. Germline trimming cut 4 bases from V and 6 bases from J; bases unmatched to any gene: 13. Germline assignment: CDR1 SGHNT and CDR2 YENEEA. The CDR3 has 16 amino acids. The chain's CDR3 is CASSSQGAGGDQTQYF. In DNA, the CDR3 is TGTGCCAGCAGCTCGCAGGGGGCAGGGGGAGATCAGACCCAGTACTTC.

This sequence joins TRBV15 and TRBJ1-4; D is ambiguous. Trimming pared 5 bases from V and 8 bases from J, leaving 18 bases between. Per the germline V gene, CDR1 is LNHNV and CDR2 is YYDKDF (reference sequence). The CDR3 has 15 amino acids. CDR3 loop: CATSLGTTREEKLFF. In DNA form, the CDR3 reads TGTGCCACCAGCCTTGGCACAACTCGGGAGGAAAAACTGTTTTTT.

The chain couples TRBV10-3 to TRBJ2-3, with TRBD2 as a possible D gene (6 bases). The CDR3 runs to 13 residues. With 7 bases removed from V and 0 bases from J, the gap between germline ends came to 8 bases. Germline loops: CDR1 ENHRY, CDR2 SYGVKD. In DNA form, the CDR3 reads TGTGCCATCATGCGGGGAAGCACAGATACGCAGTATTTT. This translates into CAIMRGSTDTQYF.

The genes are TRBV3-1 (or the pseudogene TRBV3-2) and TRBJ2-7; no clear D. CDR3 length equals 12 residues. V lost 0 bases, J lost 5 bases, and 5 bases lay in between. From germline, CDR1 is LGHDT and CDR2 YNNKEL (reference sequence). Here the CDR3 DNA reads TGTGCCAGCAGCCAAGAGGAGAACGAGCAGTACTTC. It specifies CASSQEENEQYF.

The rearrangement uses TRBV10-3 and TRBJ2-6; 9 bases agree with TRBD1. Per germline, CDR1 ENHRY and CDR2 SYGVKD. Trimming at V came to 9 bases and at J to 0 bases, leaving 9 bases not matched to a gene. This CDR3 contains 17 residues. Here the CDR3 reads CAIGQGTKDSGANVLTF. CDR3 bases: TGTGCCATTGGACAGGGGACAAAAGACTCTGGGGCCAACGTCCTGACTTTC.

V usage is TRBV19 and J usage is TRBJ1-6; 7 nucleotides match TRBD1. This CDR3 has 17 amino acids. Trimming at V came to 0 bases and at J to 6 bases, leaving 8 bases not matched to a gene. The germline V gene has CDR1 LNHDA and CDR2 SQIVND (reference sequence). This CDR3 reads CASSIDDRVAGNSPLHF. The CDR3 region has the DNA TGTGCCAGTAGTATAGACGACAGGGTGGCGGGTAATTCACCCCTCCACTTT.